This passage covers 22 T cell receptor beta chains from one sample sequenced in a study of T cells after yellow fever vaccination. TCRdb re-called the 5' RACE reads with MiXCR, one entry per CDR3 protein. The data contain 360,000 or so distinct CDR3 sequences, roughly 11% of them singletons. The sequences come from PBMCs, collected on the day of the first yellow fever vaccination. These receptors all come from a man between 18 and 29 years old who received the YFV17D yellow fever vaccine.

This clonotype was observed a few times. The rearrangement joins TRBV4-2 to TRBJ2-5; 13 nucleotides agree with TRBD2. The CDR3 spans 16 residues. Unmatched junction bases numbered 1, after V lost 2 bases and J lost 1 base. The germline V gene has CDR1 LGHNA and CDR2 YNFKEQ. In nucleotides, the CDR3 is TGTGCCAGCAGCCAAACTAGCGGGGGGGTCCAAGAGACCCAGTACTTC. Translating gives CASSQTSGGVQETQYF.

V is TRBV6-2 or TRBV6-3 and J is TRBJ2-1; no clear D. V lost 8 bases and J lost 5, with 19 bases in between. The germline V gene encodes CDR1 MNHEY and CDR2 SVGEGT. The CDR3 loop spans 15 amino acids. The chain's CDR3 is CASEPVGVGNNEQFF. The CDR3 coding sequence is TGTGCCAGCGAACCCGTCGGAGTGGGAAACAATGAGCAGTTCTTC.

This clonotype was detected many times. The V gene is TRBV7-2, the J gene TRBJ2-7; 9 bases are a match to TRBD1. CDR3 length: 14 amino acids. Germline V gives CDR1 SGHTA, CDR2 FQGNSA. J was trimmed by 2 bases and V by 4 bases; bases with no gene match: 3. CDR3 coding DNA: TGTGCCAGCAGCTCCGGGACAGGGACCTACGAGCAGTACTTC. This translates into CASSSGTGTYEQYF.

This clonotype was recorded a few times. This sequence joins TRBV29-1 and TRBJ2-3; weak D call: TRBD2 (8 bases). This CDR3 spans 15 amino acids. Trimming removed 4 bases from V and 2 bases from J, with 16 bases in between. Germline-derived CDR1 and CDR2 are SQVTM and ANQGSEA. The CDR3 is CSVVGGGGPTDTQYF. Written as DNA, the CDR3 is TGCAGCGTTGTAGGGGGCGGGGGGCCCACAGATACGCAGTATTTT.

This clonotype occurred a few times. The J gene is TRBJ2-1, the V gene TRBV7-9, with a tentative D call TRBD1 (6 bases). Trimming took 5 bases from V and 4 from J, leaving 12 bases between them. Looked up from germline, CDR1 is SEHNR and CDR2 is FQNEAQ (reference sequence). This CDR3 has 14 amino acids. Here the CDR3 reads CASSGGLAYNEQFF. In nucleotides, the CDR3 is TGTGCCAGCAGCGGGGGCCTAGCTTACAATGAGCAGTTCTTC. The full variable domain, rest sourced from reference TRBV7-9 and TRBJ2-1, is DTGVSQNPRHKITKRGQNVTFRCDPISEHNRLYWYRQTLGQGPEFLTYFQNEAQLEKSRLLSDRFSAERPKGSFSTLEIQRTEQGDSAMYLCASSGGLAYNEQFFGPGTRLTVL.

This clonotype was seen a few times. The chain joins TRBV6-5 to TRBJ1-4; unclear D gene. There are 16 residues in the CDR3. Trimming removed 0 bases from V and 6 bases from J, with 14 bases in between. Germline V CDR1 and CDR2: MNHEY, SVGAGI. The CDR3, as DNA: TGTGCCAGCAGTTACTCGCCCGGGAGAAAATATGAAAAACTGTTTTTT. Amino acid sequence: CASSYSPGRKYEKLFF.

This clonotype was recorded many times. This chain connects TRBV5-1 to TRBJ2-3, with 9 bases lining up with TRBD1. CDR1 is SGHRS and CDR2 is YFSETQ in the germline V gene. Trimming took 0 bases from V and 2 from J; bases not matched to a gene: 4. This CDR3 comprises 16 residues. Written as DNA, the CDR3 is TGCGCCAGCAGCTTGGCTACAGGGGGCTACACAGATACGCAGTATTTT. Translated: CASSLATGGYTDTQYF.

This clonotype was detected only a few times. The chain has TRBV3-1 and TRBJ1-3; D gene ambiguous. The V end was cut by 3 bases, the J end by 4 bases, with 4 bases between. Germline CDR1 reads LGHDT; CDR2 reads YNNKEL (reference sequence). The CDR3 consists of 12 residues. CDR3 residues: CASSHEGNTIYF. CDR3 nucleotide sequence: TGTGCCAGCAGCCATGAAGGAAACACCATATATTTT. Drawing the rest from reference TRBV3-1 and TRBJ1-3, the complete variable domain is DTAVSQTPKYLVTQMGNDKSIKCEQNLGHDTMYWYKQDSKKFLKIMFSYNNKELIINETVPNRFSPKSPDKAHLNLHINSLELGDSAVYFCASSHEGNTIYFGEGSWLTVV.

The chain recombines TRBV6-2 or TRBV6-3 with TRBJ1-2, with D perhaps TRBD1 (5 bases). Germline V gives CDR1 MNHEY, CDR2 SVGEGT. The CDR3 is 14 amino acids. The V end lost 5 bases, the J end lost 5 bases, and 15 bases lay between the germline ends. The CDR3 nucleotides are TGTGCCAGCAGTAACTACTGGGACCGGTATGGCTACACCTTC. It specifies CASSNYWDRYGYTF.

This clonotype was seen at least ten times. V is TRBV5-1 and J is TRBJ2-2; 8 nucleotides line up with TRBD1. Germline CDR1 is SGHRS and CDR2 is YFSETQ. The V gene end was trimmed by 3 bases and the J gene end by 4 bases; junction bases not matched to a gene: 5. The CDR3 consists of 15 residues. The CDR3 coding sequence is TGCGCCAGCAGCTCCGGACAGGGAAGCACCGGGGAGCTGTTTTTT. It specifies CASSSGQGSTGELFF.

This clonotype was recorded at least ten times. The V gene is TRBV7-9, the J gene TRBJ1-1; TRBD1 might be the D (5 bases). The ends were cut back, 5 bases at V and 4 bases at J, with 17 bases in the middle. This CDR3 is 15 amino acids long. Germline V CDR1 and CDR2: SEHNR, FQNEAQ (reference sequence). CDR3 coding DNA: TGTGCCAGCAGCCGCCGGGAAATCGGGGGCACTGAAGCTTTCTTT. This translates into CASSRREIGGTEAFF.

This clonotype was detected a few times. The CDR3 loop reads CASSPGTSLGDTQYF. CDR3 DNA sequence: TGTGCCAGCAGTCCAGGGACTAGCCTGGGCGATACGCAGTATTTT. The chain is built from TRBV12-3 or TRBV12-4 and TRBJ2-3, with 9 bases identical to TRBD2. CDR3 length: 15 residues. Trimming took 5 bases from V and 6 from J; bases not matched to a gene: 9.

The chain employs TRBV5-1 and TRBJ2-7, with D possibly being TRBD1 or TRBD2 (5 bases each). Trimming removed 4 bases at V and 3 bases at J, with 14 bases between. Germline V gene sequence: CDR1 SGHRS, CDR2 YFSETQ. The CDR3 is made up of 14 amino acids. CDR3 nucleotides: TGCGCCAGCAGCGAGGCAGGGAGACACTACGAGCAGTACTTC. Translation gives CASSEAGRHYEQYF.

This clonotype showed up just a few times. This chain connects TRBV19 to TRBJ1-1; D remains ambiguous. Germline V CDR1 and CDR2: LNHDA, SQIVND (reference sequence). This CDR3 has 13 amino acids. V shed 8 bases and J shed 1 base, with 11 bases lying between them. CDR3 DNA: TGTGCCAGTCGTTTCAGGACGAACACTGAAGCTTTCTTT. As protein: CASRFRTNTEAFF.

This clonotype was seen more than once but under ten times. The J gene is TRBJ2-7, the V gene TRBV14; D not certain. The CDR3 length is 13 residues. The germline CDR1 and CDR2 sequences are SGHDN and FVKESK. V was trimmed by 0 bases and J by 3 bases, leaving 6 bases between them. The CDR3 DNA reads as TGTGCCAGCAGCCAAGACAGTAACTACGAGCAGTACGTC. Encoded protein: CASSQDSNYEQYV.

The chain links TRBV19 to TRBJ1-6; TRBD1 is a possible D gene (5 bases). The CDR3 totals 18 residues. Looked up from germline, CDR1 is LNHDA and CDR2 is SQIVND (reference sequence). Deletions cut 2 bases from V and 0 bases from J, with 14 bases between. CDR3 sequence reads: CASSITWGRSSYNSPLHF. The CDR3 nucleotides read TGTGCCAGTAGTATAACGTGGGGACGGAGCTCCTATAATTCACCCCTCCACTTT.

This clonotype has just a few counts. The chain recombines TRBV4-3 with TRBJ2-1; TRBD1 matches at 8 bases. Trimming took 1 base from V and 8 from J; bases not matched to a gene: 7. This CDR3 region has 15 residues. The germline V gene encodes CDR1 LGHNA and CDR2 YSLEER. CDR3: CASSQGRTGNHEQFF. The DNA of the CDR3 is TGCGCCAGCAGCCAAGGTCGGACAGGGAACCATGAGCAGTTCTTC.

The V and J genes are TRBV19 and TRBJ1-1, with D possibly being TRBD1 (5 bases). CDR1 and CDR2 from the germline V gene are LNHDA and SQIVND (reference sequence). CDR3 length: 16 residues. Trimming removed 5 bases at V and 3 bases at J, with 19 bases between. This CDR3 is CASSRDPARGYTEAFF. CDR3 DNA sequence: TGTGCCAGTAGTCGAGACCCCGCGCGGGGGTACACTGAAGCTTTCTTT.

The genes are TRBV4-1 and TRBJ1-1; TRBD1 agrees at 12 bases. This CDR3 contains 18 residues. The germline V gene encodes CDR1 MGHRA and CDR2 YSYEKL. The J segment lost 5 bases and the V segment lost 1 base, leaving 11 bases of the junction unmatched. The DNA of the CDR3 is TGCGCCAGCAGCCAAGTACCGGGACAGGGGGCGCGAGATACTGAAGCTTTCTTT. Protein: CASSQVPGQGARDTEAFF.

There are many counts of this clonotype. The chain combines TRBV4-3 with TRBJ2-7; no reliable D call. The CDR3 is made up of 14 amino acids. Germline lookup yields CDR1 LGHNA and CDR2 YSLEER. V lost 1 base, J lost 0 bases, and 7 bases lay in between. CDR3 sequence (DNA): TGCGCCAGCAGCCAAGGGGCCAGCTCCTACGAGCAGTACGTC. Its translation is CASSQGASSYEQYV.

This chain uses TRBV4-1 with TRBJ2-1; the match to TRBD1 covers 8 bases. CDR1 is MGHRA, CDR2 YSYEKL, per germline. V lost 2 bases and J lost 6; bases outside the gene matches: 6. CDR3 size: 15 residues. The CDR3 loop reads CASSQTDRAVNEQFF. The DNA of the CDR3 is TGCGCCAGCAGCCAAACGGACAGGGCGGTCAATGAGCAGTTCTTC.

There are a few counts of this clonotype. The chain joins TRBV6-1 to TRBJ2-7, with a weak D call TRBD1 (6 bases). CDR1 MNHNS and CDR2 SASEGT come from the germline V gene. CDR3 size: 14 residues. Trimming pared 6 bases from V and 1 base from J, leaving 13 bases between. Written as DNA, the CDR3 is TGTGCCAGCAGATTCGGACAGTCATCCTACGAGCAGTACTTC. It yields the protein CASRFGQSSYEQYF.